Reported below is one T cell receptor (beta chain). The antigen it recognizes is unknown. It has no much larger one-base neighbor in the sample; base qualities were not kept. The germline V gene (reference sequence) supplies CDR1 DFQATT and CDR2 SNEGSKA. Including the terminal cysteine and phenylalanine, the CDR3 comprises 9 residues. The read is trimmed to its CDR3 DNA, 27 bases read in frame from base 1. V loses 5 bases, J loses 16 bases, and the germline ends lie 12 bases apart. This specimen's time point label, interpreted: baseline before first vaccination. The vaccinee samples were drawn from two UK trials, COV001 and COV002, one of which was a single-blind randomized controlled phase 2/3 trial testing AZD1222 (ChAdOx1 nCoV-19) in healthy adults. Trial participant PBMC samples were collected at day 0 and day 28 after the second dose for TCRbeta chain sequencing. The CDR3 regions of human TCRbeta chains were analyzed by immunosequencing. Regarding the original processing steps: Repertoire TCRs were matched against a reference library of SARS-CoV-2-specific TCRs generated with the MIRA antigen-specificity platform. Breadth was defined as the fraction of unique TCRs that were SARS-CoV-2-associated, and depth was defined as the fraction of total T cells that were SARS-CoV-2-associated. Using the MIRA data, each spike-specific TCR was mapped to the spike region that the TCR reacts to and placed in a CD4 or CD8 class. Log10-transformed breadth and depth values were compared by one-way ANOVA with Sidak's multiple comparisons tests. TCRdb carries this immuneACCESS record with in-frame sequences only. Its versions omit some clonotypes, under half of them owing to an unresolved V gene in the studies checked, with the rest unexplained. That table supplies the V and J calls and clone size; D and trimming were determined from the DNA. The sample table lists about 140,000 clones, 89% of them with a count of one. The ten largest clones represent under 3.5% of the sample.

The sample comes from a study of T cell responses to AZD1222 COVID-19 vaccine (dated by TCRdb to about 2021). Notes on the research overall: AZD1222 recipients given second doses at about 4 weeks or at about 12 weeks were pooled, since spike-specific TCR depth and breadth were not found to differ between the two schedules. A total of approximately 240 trial participants underwent TCR sequencing, of whom around 200 received two doses of AZD1222 and some 26 received two doses of the MenACWY control vaccine. Trial participants were enrolled by age into subgroups of 18-55, 56-69 and 70-plus years, and 148, 28 and 57 TCR-sequenced participants, respectively, were included in these subgroups. Study-level results and caveats: No day 14 peak-response samples were available, so repertoires were characterized only after the peak T cell response. Spike-specific TCR breadth and depth rose significantly after two AZD1222 doses compared with day 0 and with MenACWY recipients. The vaccine-associated CD4 TCRs covered the entire spike protein, and the dominant responses fell in regions 160-218 and 743-854. Only six or seven AZD1222 recipients were SARS-CoV-2 seropositive at baseline, limiting conclusions about previously exposed vaccinees. Most participants were white British and females outnumbered males, and the authors suggested that clonal diversity may have been underestimated. In the small 56-69-year group, the increase in depth fell short of significance, most likely because of low power. Epitopes outside the regions mutated in the B.1.351 and B.1.1.7 variants were reportedly recognized by nearly half of the unique spike-specific TCRs.

This receptor was identified in an adult in good health. Sequenced here: peripheral blood, sampled on day 0 of AZD1222 vaccination. This sequence uses TRBV20-1 and TRBJ2-1; TRBD2 might be the D gene, on 6 matching bases. The nucleotides are TGCAGTGCTTGGCCGGGAGTATTCTTC. Its translation reads: CSAWPGVFF.